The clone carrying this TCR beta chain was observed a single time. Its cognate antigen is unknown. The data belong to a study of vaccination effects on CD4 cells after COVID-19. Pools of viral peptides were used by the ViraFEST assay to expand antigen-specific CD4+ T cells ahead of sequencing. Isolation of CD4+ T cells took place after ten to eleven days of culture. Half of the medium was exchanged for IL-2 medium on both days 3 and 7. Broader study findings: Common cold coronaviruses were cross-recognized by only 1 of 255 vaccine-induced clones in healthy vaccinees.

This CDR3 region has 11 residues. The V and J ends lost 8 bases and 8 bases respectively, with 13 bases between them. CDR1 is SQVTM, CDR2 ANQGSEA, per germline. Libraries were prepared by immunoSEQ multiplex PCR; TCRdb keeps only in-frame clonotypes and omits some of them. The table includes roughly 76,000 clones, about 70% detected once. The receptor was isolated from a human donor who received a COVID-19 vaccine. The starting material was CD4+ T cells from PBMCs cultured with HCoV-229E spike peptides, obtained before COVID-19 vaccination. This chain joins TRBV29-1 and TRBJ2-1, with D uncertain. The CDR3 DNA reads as TGCAGCCTAGATCGTGGGCATGAGCAGTTCTTC. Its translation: CSLDRGHEQFF.